A selection of T cell receptor beta chains follows, all from one sample in a study of breast tumors, draining lymph nodes, adjacent tissues. TCRdb reanalysed the multiplex PCR reads using MiXCR and keeps one entry per CDR3 protein. This sample has over 200,000 distinct CDR3 sequences, with about 34% found just once. Sequenced input: axillary lymph node tissue. All receptors come from a female donor with breast cancer. Some clones in this sample may be carry-over from other donors' samples. Both conserved end residues are part of each CDR3. Each record gives: J gene, D gene, V gene, CDR3 length, clone size, CDR3 DNA, CDR3 protein. D genes are given only for firm matches. Rows give clone size only sometimes, using once, few, many, or a class for an expanded clone.

J gene: TRBJ2-5; D gene: -; V gene: TRBV7-9; CDR3 length: 12; clone size: -; CDR3 DNA: TGTGCCAGCAGAGGCGGTGTGGGGACCCAGTACTTC; CDR3 protein: CASRGGVGTQYF
J gene: TRBJ2-3; D gene: -; V gene: TRBV5-1; CDR3 length: 16; clone size: -; CDR3 DNA: TGCGCCAGCAGCTTGGCAGTCCAGGGAGGCACGGATACGCAGTATTTT; CDR3 protein: CASSLAVQGGTDTQYF
J gene: TRBJ1-5; D gene: -; V gene: TRBV9; CDR3 length: 13; clone size: many; CDR3 DNA: TGTGCCAGCAGCAGATTTAGCAATCAGCCCCAGCATTTT; CDR3 protein: CASSRFSNQPQHF
J gene: TRBJ2-5; D gene: -; V gene: TRBV20-1; CDR3 length: 9; clone size: -; CDR3 DNA: TGCAGTGCCGAAGGGACCCAGTACTTC; CDR3 protein: CSAEGTQYF
J gene: TRBJ2-1; D gene: TRBD2; V gene: TRBV29-1; CDR3 length: 14; clone size: -; CDR3 DNA: TGCAGCTCCAGTAGCGGGAGGAGCTACAATGAGCAGTTCTTC; CDR3 protein: CSSSSGRSYNEQFF
J gene: TRBJ2-7; D gene: -; V gene: TRBV10-1; CDR3 length: 13; clone size: many; CDR3 DNA: TGCGCCAGCAGTGAGGGCAACTCCTACGAGCAGTACTTC; CDR3 protein: CASSEGNSYEQYF
J gene: TRBJ1-4; D gene: -; V gene: TRBV5-1; CDR3 length: 13; clone size: -; CDR3 DNA: TGCGCCAGCAGCTTGGGACAGTATGAAAAACTGTTTTTT; CDR3 protein: CASSLGQYEKLFF
J gene: TRBJ2-1; D gene: TRBD1; V gene: TRBV7-9; CDR3 length: 14; clone size: many; CDR3 DNA: TGTGCCAGCAGCAGGACAGGGGAATACAATGAGCAGTTCTTC; CDR3 protein: CASSRTGEYNEQFF
J gene: TRBJ2-7; D gene: -; V gene: TRBV20-1; CDR3 length: 12; clone size: many; CDR3 DNA: TGCAGTGCTGCCCCGGGCAGCTACGAGCAGTACTTC; CDR3 protein: CSAAPGSYEQYF
J gene: TRBJ2-7; D gene: TRBD2; V gene: TRBV11-3; CDR3 length: 15; clone size: many; CDR3 DNA: TGTGCCAGCAGCTTAGAAGGACTAGCGGATAGAGAGCAGTACTTC; CDR3 protein: CASSLEGLADREQYF
J gene: TRBJ2-2; D gene: -; V gene: TRBV3-1; CDR3 length: 16; clone size: many; CDR3 DNA: TGTGCCAGCAGCCCAACGGGACATCGGGACACCGGGGAGCTGTTTTTT; CDR3 protein: CASSPTGHRDTGELFF
J gene: TRBJ1-5; D gene: -; V gene: TRBV6-6; CDR3 length: 18; clone size: many; CDR3 DNA: TGTGCCAGCAGTTACTCCTCGGGAGGGAGGGTGGACTATCAGCCCCAGCATTTT; CDR3 protein: CASSYSSGGRVDYQPQHF
J gene: TRBJ2-7; D gene: TRBD2; V gene: TRBV7-8; CDR3 length: 16; clone size: -; CDR3 DNA: TGTGCCAGCAGCCCTGGACTAGCGGGAGGCGCCTACGAGCAGTACTTC; CDR3 protein: CASSPGLAGGAYEQYF
J gene: TRBJ2-5; D gene: -; V gene: TRBV19; CDR3 length: 16; clone size: many; CDR3 DNA: TGTGCCAGTAGCCCATTGGGCCCTAGTCGCCGCCAGACCCAGTACTTC; CDR3 protein: CASSPLGPSRRQTQYF
J gene: TRBJ2-2; D gene: TRBD2; V gene: TRBV11-3; CDR3 length: 16; clone size: many; CDR3 DNA: TGTGCCAGCAGCTTTCCGGGACTAGCTAGCACCGGGGAGCTGTTTTTT; CDR3 protein: CASSFPGLASTGELFF
J gene: TRBJ1-3; D gene: TRBD1; V gene: TRBV12-3/TRBV12-4; CDR3 length: 14; clone size: many; CDR3 DNA: TGTGCCAGCAGCCCCGACAGGGGTGGAAACACCATATATTTT; CDR3 protein: CASSPDRGGNTIYF
J gene: TRBJ2-3; D gene: TRBD2; V gene: TRBV11-2; CDR3 length: 15; clone size: -; CDR3 DNA: TGTGCCAGCAGCGAACTAGCGGGTACACCAGATACGCAGTATTTT; CDR3 protein: CASSELAGTPDTQYF
J gene: TRBJ2-3; D gene: TRBD2; V gene: TRBV2; CDR3 length: 18; clone size: -; CDR3 DNA: TGTGCCAGCAGTGACGCAGGGACTAGCGGGAGGGGTACAGATACGCAGTATTTT; CDR3 protein: CASSDAGTSGRGTDTQYF
J gene: TRBJ2-7; D gene: TRBD2; V gene: TRBV6-2/TRBV6-3; CDR3 length: 15; clone size: many; CDR3 DNA: TGTGCCAGCATCTCCTCGGTAGCGGGGGCCATCGAGCAGTACTTC; CDR3 protein: CASISSVAGAIEQYF
J gene: TRBJ2-7; D gene: -; V gene: TRBV11-2; CDR3 length: 11; clone size: many; CDR3 DNA: TGTGCCAGCAGCTTAAAGTCCGAGCAGTACTTC; CDR3 protein: CASSLKSEQYF
J gene: TRBJ2-4; D gene: TRBD1; V gene: TRBV13; CDR3 length: 17; clone size: many; CDR3 DNA: TGTGCCAGCAGCCAAATCCCGGGACAGGCGGGCAAAAACATTCAGTACTTC; CDR3 protein: CASSQIPGQAGKNIQYF
J gene: TRBJ2-1; D gene: -; V gene: TRBV11-2; CDR3 length: 15; clone size: many; CDR3 DNA: TGTGCCAGCAGCTTAGGACAGCAAAAATACAATGAGCAGTTCTTC; CDR3 protein: CASSLGQQKYNEQFF
J gene: TRBJ2-5; D gene: -; V gene: TRBV10-1; CDR3 length: 14; clone size: few; CDR3 DNA: TGCGCCAGCAGTGTCATAAGGAACCAAGAGACCCAGTACTTC; CDR3 protein: CASSVIRNQETQYF
J gene: TRBJ2-7; D gene: TRBD2; V gene: TRBV7-9; CDR3 length: 16; clone size: many; CDR3 DNA: TGTGCCAGCAGCCCCGGACTAGCGGTCCTTACCTACGAGCAGTACTTC; CDR3 protein: CASSPGLAVLTYEQYF
J gene: TRBJ1-6; D gene: -; V gene: TRBV5-1; CDR3 length: 14; clone size: -; CDR3 DNA: TGCGCCAGCAGGTCCGGGACCACGAGGTCCCCCCTCCACTTT; CDR3 protein: CASRSGTTRSPLHF
J gene: TRBJ2-7; D gene: -; V gene: TRBV11-3; CDR3 length: 13; clone size: many; CDR3 DNA: TGTGCCAGCAGCCGAACTGAACCGGACGAGCAGTACTTC; CDR3 protein: CASSRTEPDEQYF
J gene: TRBJ1-6; D gene: -; V gene: TRBV19; CDR3 length: 16; clone size: once; CDR3 DNA: TGTGCCAGTAGTATTGAGAGGGTTCGACTAGCGGGAACCCTCCACTTT; CDR3 protein: CASSIERVRLAGTLHF
J gene: TRBJ2-5; D gene: TRBD1; V gene: TRBV4-1; CDR3 length: 14; clone size: many; CDR3 DNA: TGCGCCAGCAGCCAAACAGGGGGCTCGGAGACCCAGTACTTC; CDR3 protein: CASSQTGGSETQYF
J gene: TRBJ1-5; D gene: -; V gene: TRBV12-3/TRBV12-4; CDR3 length: 14; clone size: many; CDR3 DNA: TGTGCCAGCACCCCTGGCGGCGTGGGGCAGCCCCAGCATTTT; CDR3 protein: CASTPGGVGQPQHF
J gene: TRBJ1-2; D gene: -; V gene: TRBV2; CDR3 length: 16; clone size: many; CDR3 DNA: TGTGCCAGCAGTGAAGATTTCTCCCCGATAGGATATGGCTACACCTTC; CDR3 protein: CASSEDFSPIGYGYTF
J gene: TRBJ2-3; D gene: TRBD2; V gene: TRBV4-2; CDR3 length: 14; clone size: -; CDR3 DNA: TGTGCTAGATCAGCGGGAGGCCGGGGAGATACGCAGTATTTT; CDR3 protein: CARSAGGRGDTQYF
J gene: TRBJ2-7; D gene: -; V gene: TRBV11-3; CDR3 length: 16; clone size: many; CDR3 DNA: TGTGCCAGCAGCTTCGCCGGACGGCAGGGGGGGTACGAGCAGTACTTC; CDR3 protein: CASSFAGRQGGYEQYF
J gene: TRBJ2-3; D gene: -; V gene: TRBV10-3; CDR3 length: 11; clone size: many; CDR3 DNA: TGTGCCATCAGTACCACAGATACGCAGTATTTT; CDR3 protein: CAISTTDTQYF
J gene: TRBJ2-2; D gene: -; V gene: TRBV19; CDR3 length: 15; clone size: many; CDR3 DNA: TGTGCCAGTAGTATAGGCGGGTCCAGCACCGGGGAGCTGTTTTTT; CDR3 protein: CASSIGGSSTGELFF
J gene: TRBJ2-7; D gene: -; V gene: TRBV6-1; CDR3 length: 14; clone size: many; CDR3 DNA: TGTGCCAGCAGTGACCTCCTAAGCCGATACGAGCAGTACTTC; CDR3 protein: CASSDLLSRYEQYF
J gene: TRBJ1-2; D gene: TRBD1; V gene: TRBV28; CDR3 length: 14; clone size: many; CDR3 DNA: TGTGCCAGCAGACTACAGGGGGCTGGCTATGGCTACACCTTC; CDR3 protein: CASRLQGAGYGYTF
J gene: TRBJ2-5; D gene: -; V gene: TRBV13; CDR3 length: 15; clone size: many; CDR3 DNA: TGTGCCAGCAGCTTATCGGGCGGGATTCAAGAGACCCAGTACTTC; CDR3 protein: CASSLSGGIQETQYF
J gene: TRBJ2-5; D gene: -; V gene: TRBV5-1; CDR3 length: 14; clone size: many; CDR3 DNA: TGCGCCAGCAGCCCGACACCTGCCCAAGAGACCCAGTACTTC; CDR3 protein: CASSPTPAQETQYF
J gene: TRBJ2-6; D gene: TRBD1; V gene: TRBV29-1; CDR3 length: 20; clone size: many; CDR3 DNA: TGCAGCGTTGAAGAACAACTAAGAGACAGGGGTTACTCTGGGGCCAACGTCCTGACTTTC; CDR3 protein: CSVEEQLRDRGYSGANVLTF
J gene: TRBJ1-6; D gene: TRBD1; V gene: TRBV4-1; CDR3 length: 16; clone size: -; CDR3 DNA: TGCGCCAGCAGCCATTCCACAGGGGACGGAGGGTCACCCCTCCACTTT; CDR3 protein: CASSHSTGDGGSPLHF
J gene: TRBJ2-7; D gene: -; V gene: TRBV5-1; CDR3 length: 16; clone size: many; CDR3 DNA: TGCGCCAGCAGCTTGGGGCCGGCCCACAGGAGGTACGAGCAGTACTTC; CDR3 protein: CASSLGPAHRRYEQYF
J gene: TRBJ2-3; D gene: TRBD2; V gene: TRBV20-1; CDR3 length: 14; clone size: -; CDR3 DNA: TGTAGTGCTTGGACTAGCGGGAGTATAGATACGCGGTATTTT; CDR3 protein: CSAWTSGSIDTRYF
J gene: TRBJ2-5; D gene: TRBD1; V gene: TRBV7-3; CDR3 length: 15; clone size: -; CDR3 DNA: TGTGCCAGCAGCGCGGACAGGGGACGGCGAGAGACCCAGTACTTC; CDR3 protein: CASSADRGRRETQYF
J gene: TRBJ2-1; D gene: TRBD1; V gene: TRBV7-8; CDR3 length: 14; clone size: -; CDR3 DNA: TGTGCCAGCAGCTTAGAGGCAGGGGGCCATGAGCAGTTCTTC; CDR3 protein: CASSLEAGGHEQFF
J gene: TRBJ2-7; D gene: -; V gene: TRBV3-1; CDR3 length: 13; clone size: many; CDR3 DNA: TGTGCCAGCAGCCAAATCAATGCCTACGAGCAGTACTTC; CDR3 protein: CASSQINAYEQYF
J gene: TRBJ2-1; D gene: TRBD2; V gene: TRBV11-1; CDR3 length: 18; clone size: many; CDR3 DNA: TGTGCCAGCAGCTTAAAGCGGGGATGGATTTCTGAGAGCAATGAGCAGTTCTTC; CDR3 protein: CASSLKRGWISESNEQFF
J gene: TRBJ1-5; D gene: TRBD1; V gene: TRBV7-6; CDR3 length: 18; clone size: once; CDR3 DNA: TGTGCCAGCAGTTTCCCCCATCCGGGACAGGGGGGGAATCAGCCCCAGCATTTT; CDR3 protein: CASSFPHPGQGGNQPQHF
J gene: TRBJ1-5; D gene: -; V gene: TRBV20-1; CDR3 length: 14; clone size: many; CDR3 DNA: TGCAGTGCCCCCCAGGGCGCCCCCAATCAGCCCCAGCATTTT; CDR3 protein: CSAPQGAPNQPQHF
J gene: TRBJ1-1; D gene: -; V gene: TRBV19; CDR3 length: 14; clone size: -; CDR3 DNA: TGTGCCAGTAAGTTTCCGGGACAAAACACTGAAGCTTTCTTT; CDR3 protein: CASKFPGQNTEAFF
J gene: TRBJ2-2; D gene: TRBD1; V gene: TRBV20-1; CDR3 length: 18; clone size: -; CDR3 DNA: TGCAGTGCTACCGGACAGGGCCAAATCTCTGGAAACACCGGGGAGCTGTTTTTT; CDR3 protein: CSATGQGQISGNTGELFF
J gene: TRBJ2-2; D gene: TRBD2; V gene: TRBV19; CDR3 length: 14; clone size: many; CDR3 DNA: TGTGCCAGTACTGCGGGAGGGCCAAACGGGGAGCTGTTTTTT; CDR3 protein: CASTAGGPNGELFF
J gene: TRBJ2-7; D gene: -; V gene: TRBV29-1; CDR3 length: 12; clone size: many; CDR3 DNA: TGCAGCGCTCAGGGTTACTCCTACGAGCAGTACTTC; CDR3 protein: CSAQGYSYEQYF
J gene: TRBJ2-6; D gene: -; V gene: TRBV9; CDR3 length: 15; clone size: -; CDR3 DNA: TGTGCCAGCAGCGTAGGTGGGTCTGGGGCCAACGTCCTGACTTTC; CDR3 protein: CASSVGGSGANVLTF
J gene: TRBJ1-5; D gene: -; V gene: TRBV11-2; CDR3 length: 20; clone size: once; CDR3 DNA: TGTGCCAGCAGCTTATTTCGGTACGACTCGGGGGGGTATAGCAATCGGCCCCAGCATTTT; CDR3 protein: CASSLFRYDSGGYSNRPQHF